This TCR beta chain was identified in a study of OX40 agonist ivuxolimab in advanced cancers. Points from the study as a whole: Dosing at 0.1 to 3.0 mg/kg was accompanied by clonal expansion of CD4+ and CD8+ blood T cells by week 6.

Details on this clone: Its antigen remains unidentified.

Germline V gene sequence: CDR1 MNHEY, CDR2 SMNVEV (reference sequence). The CDR3 is made up of 16 amino acids. Losses at the gene ends were 6 bases for V and 3 bases for J; bases not matched to a gene: 9. TCRdb's copy holds only in-frame clones and misses some; the assay was immunoSEQ multiplex PCR. The profile covers approximately 88,000 clones, with roughly 88% appearing a single time and 0.6% to 0.85% taken by the ten largest. Sequenced material: CD4+ or CD8+ T cells sorted from blood, taken in a trial of the OX40 agonist ivuxolimab. The chain carries TRBV27 and TRBJ2-1, with 9 bases aligning to TRBD1. The sequence was obtained from an adult with an advanced solid tumor such as melanoma, head and neck, liver or kidney cancer. CDR3 coding DNA: TGTGCCAGCAGGTCGATCGGGACAGGGAACTACAATGAGCAGTTCTTC. It codes for CASRSIGTGNYNEQFF.